This T cell receptor (beta chain) was documented in a study of OX40 agonist ivuxolimab in advanced cancers. For this clone: Its target is not known.

Study results and limitations: Some of the lowest clonal expansion was seen in partial responders at 0.1-3.0 mg/kg.

Clones were read by immunoSEQ multiplex PCR, and TCRdb kept only the in-frame ones, dropping some. The data hold about 72,000 clones, with approximately 92% observed a single time. The germline V gene has CDR1 MNHEY and CDR2 SVGAGI. Trimming stripped 6 bases from V and 0 bases from J, with 11 bases between. The CDR3 runs to 15 residues. Autoimmune disease history or systemic immunosuppression excluded patients. Collection of blood occurred at baseline, at cycle 4 day 1, and at cycle 7 day 1. Sequenced material: CD4+ or CD8+ T cells sorted from blood, taken in a trial of the OX40 agonist ivuxolimab. This clonotype was obtained from an adult with an advanced solid tumor such as melanoma, head and neck, liver or kidney cancer. The chain links TRBV6-5 to TRBJ2-2, with a possible D match to TRBD1 (6 bases). The CDR3 DNA sequence: TGTGCCAGCAGAACACAGGGACCGAACACCGGGGAGCTGTTTTTT. This codes for CASRTQGPNTGELFF.